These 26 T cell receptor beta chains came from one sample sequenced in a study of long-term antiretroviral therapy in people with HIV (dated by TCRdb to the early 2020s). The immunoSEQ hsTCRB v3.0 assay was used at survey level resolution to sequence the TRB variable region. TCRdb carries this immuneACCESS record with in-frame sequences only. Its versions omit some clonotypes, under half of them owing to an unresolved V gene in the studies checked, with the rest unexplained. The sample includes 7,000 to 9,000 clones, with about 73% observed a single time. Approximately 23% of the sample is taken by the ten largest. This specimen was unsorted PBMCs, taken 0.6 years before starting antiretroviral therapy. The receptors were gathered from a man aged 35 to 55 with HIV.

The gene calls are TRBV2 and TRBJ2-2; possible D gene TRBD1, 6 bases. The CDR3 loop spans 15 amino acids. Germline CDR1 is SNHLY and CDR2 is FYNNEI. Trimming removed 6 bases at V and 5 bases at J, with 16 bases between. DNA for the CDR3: TGTGCCAGCAGAGGTACGGACAGTCGGACCGGGGAGCTGTTTTTT. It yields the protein CASRGTDSRTGELFF.

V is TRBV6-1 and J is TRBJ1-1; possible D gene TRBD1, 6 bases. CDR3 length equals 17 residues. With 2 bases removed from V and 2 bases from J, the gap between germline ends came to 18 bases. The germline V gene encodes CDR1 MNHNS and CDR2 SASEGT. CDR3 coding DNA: TGTGCCAGCAGTGAACGGGACGGGGGGCGAGAAAACACTGAAGCTTTCTTT. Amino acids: CASSERDGGRENTEAFF.

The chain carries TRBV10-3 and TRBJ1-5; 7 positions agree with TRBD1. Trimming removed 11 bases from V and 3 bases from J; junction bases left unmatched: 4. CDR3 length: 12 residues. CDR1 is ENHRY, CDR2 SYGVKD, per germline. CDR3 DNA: TGTGCCGCCCAGGGGGTCAATCAGCCCCAGCATTTT. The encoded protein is CAAQGVNQPQHF.

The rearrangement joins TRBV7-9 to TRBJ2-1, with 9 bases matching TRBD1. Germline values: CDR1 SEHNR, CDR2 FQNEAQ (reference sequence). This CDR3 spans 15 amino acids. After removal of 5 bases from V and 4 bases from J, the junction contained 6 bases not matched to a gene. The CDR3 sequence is CASSGTGTGYNEQFF. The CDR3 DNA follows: TGTGCCAGCAGCGGAACCGGGACAGGGTACAATGAGCAGTTCTTC.

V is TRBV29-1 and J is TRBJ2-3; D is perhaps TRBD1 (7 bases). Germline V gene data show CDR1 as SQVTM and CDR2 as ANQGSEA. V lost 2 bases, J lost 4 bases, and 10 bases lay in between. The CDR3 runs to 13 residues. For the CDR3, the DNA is TGCAGCGTTGAACCAGGGGGGCCAGATACGCAGTATTTT. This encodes CSVEPGGPDTQYF.

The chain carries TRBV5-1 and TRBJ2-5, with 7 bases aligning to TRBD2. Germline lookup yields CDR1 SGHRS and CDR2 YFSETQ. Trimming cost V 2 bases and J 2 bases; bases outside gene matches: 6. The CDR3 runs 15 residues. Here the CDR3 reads CASSLGRGSQETQYF. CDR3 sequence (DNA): TGCGCCAGCAGCTTAGGGCGGGGGTCTCAAGAGACCCAGTACTTC.

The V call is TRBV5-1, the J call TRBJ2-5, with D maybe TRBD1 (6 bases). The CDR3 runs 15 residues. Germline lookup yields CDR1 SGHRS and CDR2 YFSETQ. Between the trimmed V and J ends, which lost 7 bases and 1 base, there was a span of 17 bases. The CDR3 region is CASSSGQLLQETQYF. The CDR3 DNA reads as TGCGCCAGCTCCTCCGGACAGCTCCTCCAAGAGACCCAGTACTTC.

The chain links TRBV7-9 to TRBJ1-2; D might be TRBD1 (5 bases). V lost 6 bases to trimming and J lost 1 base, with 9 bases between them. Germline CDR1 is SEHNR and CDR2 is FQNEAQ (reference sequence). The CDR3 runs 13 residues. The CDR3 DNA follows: TGTGCCAGCAGAGACAGTCTTAACTATGGCTACACCTTC. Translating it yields CASRDSLNYGYTF.

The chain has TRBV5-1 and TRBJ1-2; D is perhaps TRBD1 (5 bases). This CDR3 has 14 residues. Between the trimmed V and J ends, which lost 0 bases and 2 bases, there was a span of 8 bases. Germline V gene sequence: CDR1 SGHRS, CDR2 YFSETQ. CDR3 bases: TGCGCCAGCAGCTTGGGGGGGGAGAACTATGGCTACACCTTC. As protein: CASSLGGENYGYTF.

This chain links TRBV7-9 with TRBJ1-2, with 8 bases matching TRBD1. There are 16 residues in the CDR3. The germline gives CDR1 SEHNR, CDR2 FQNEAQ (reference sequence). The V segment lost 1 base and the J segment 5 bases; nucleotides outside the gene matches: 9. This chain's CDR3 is CASSLGTGQVYYGYTF. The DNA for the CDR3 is TGTGCCAGCAGCTTAGGTACGGGACAGGTATATTATGGCTACACCTTC.

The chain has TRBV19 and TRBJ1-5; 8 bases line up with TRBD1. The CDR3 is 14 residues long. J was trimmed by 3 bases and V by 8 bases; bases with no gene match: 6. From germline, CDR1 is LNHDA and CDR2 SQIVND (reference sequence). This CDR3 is CASGQGATNQPQHF. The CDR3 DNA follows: TGTGCCAGTGGGCAGGGGGCCACCAATCAGCCCCAGCATTTT.

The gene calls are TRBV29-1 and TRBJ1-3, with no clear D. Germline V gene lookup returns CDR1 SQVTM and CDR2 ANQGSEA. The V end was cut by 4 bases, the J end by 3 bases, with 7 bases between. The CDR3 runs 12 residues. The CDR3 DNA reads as TGCAGCGTTGTAGGGTTTGGAAACACCATATATTTT. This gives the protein CSVVGFGNTIYF.

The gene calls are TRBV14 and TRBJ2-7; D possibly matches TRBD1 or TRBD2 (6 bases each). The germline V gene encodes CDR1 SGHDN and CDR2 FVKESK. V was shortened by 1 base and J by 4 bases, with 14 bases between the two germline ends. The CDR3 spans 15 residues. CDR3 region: CASSQGRGGPYEQYF. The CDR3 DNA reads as TGTGCCAGCAGCCAAGGCCGAGGGGGGCCTTACGAGCAGTACTTC.

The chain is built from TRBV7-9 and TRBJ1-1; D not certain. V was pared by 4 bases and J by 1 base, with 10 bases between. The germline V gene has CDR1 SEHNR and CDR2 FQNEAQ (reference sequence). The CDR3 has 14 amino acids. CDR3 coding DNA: TGTGCCAGCAGCTCCCTCGGTACGAACACTGAAGCTTTCTTT. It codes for CASSSLGTNTEAFF. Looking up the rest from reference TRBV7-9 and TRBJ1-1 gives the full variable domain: DTGVSQNPRHKITKRGQNVTFRCDPISEHNRLYWYRQTLGQGPEFLTYFQNEAQLEKSRLLSDRFSAERPKGSFSTLEIQRTEQGDSAMYLCASSSLGTNTEAFFGQGTRLTVV.

CDR3 nucleotide sequence: TGTGCCAGCAGTCTCTACGAGCAGTACTTC. It translates to CASSLYEQYF. The genes are TRBV2 and TRBJ2-7; D gene uncertain. The CDR3 is made up of 10 amino acids. Trimming pared 5 bases from V and 3 bases from J, leaving 2 bases between. Germline CDR1 is SNHLY and CDR2 is FYNNEI.

The CDR3 DNA follows: TGTGCCAGCTCACCTCAACCGGGACAGGGAGGAACTGAAGCTTTCTTT. Protein: CASSPQPGQGGTEAFF. V and J are TRBV18 and TRBJ1-1, with TRBD1 matching over 9 bases. The J segment lost 5 bases and the V segment lost 3 bases, leaving 10 bases of the junction unmatched. The CDR3 consists of 16 residues. CDR1 KGHSH and CDR2 LQKENI come from the germline V gene. Based on the CDR3 plus reference TRBV18 and TRBJ1-1, the full variable domain is NAGVMQNPRHLVRRRGQEARLRCSPMKGHSHVYWYRQLPEEGLKFMVYLQKENIIDESGMPKERFSAEFPKEGPSILRIQQVVRGDSAAYFCASSPQPGQGGTEAFFGQGTRLTVV.

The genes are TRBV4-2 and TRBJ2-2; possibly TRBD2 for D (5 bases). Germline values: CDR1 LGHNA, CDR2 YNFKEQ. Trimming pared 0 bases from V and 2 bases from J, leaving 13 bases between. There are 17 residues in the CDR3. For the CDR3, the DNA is TGTGCCAGCAGCCAAGAATCGGGGATCCTTAACACCGGGGAGCTGTTTTTT. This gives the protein CASSQESGILNTGELFF.

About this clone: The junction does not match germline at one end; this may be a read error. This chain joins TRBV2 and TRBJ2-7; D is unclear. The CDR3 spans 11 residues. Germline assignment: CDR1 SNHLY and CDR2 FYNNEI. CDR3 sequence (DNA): TGTGCCAGCAGGTCTTCCTTCGAGCAGTACTTC. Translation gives CASRSSFEQYF.

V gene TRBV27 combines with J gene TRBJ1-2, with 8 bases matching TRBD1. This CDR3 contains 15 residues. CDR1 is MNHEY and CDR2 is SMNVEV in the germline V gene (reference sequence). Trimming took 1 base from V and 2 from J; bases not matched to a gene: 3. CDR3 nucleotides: TGTGCCAGCAGTTTATTTACAGGGGGGAACTATGGCTACACCTTC. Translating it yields CASSLFTGGNYGYTF.

CDR3 sequence reads: CASSINPRDTEAFF. DNA for the CDR3: TGTGCCAGTAGTATTAACCCCAGGGACACTGAAGCTTTCTTT. V is TRBV19 and J is TRBJ1-1; possibly TRBD1 for D (5 bases). Germline lookup yields CDR1 LNHDA and CDR2 SQIVND (reference sequence). Trimming stripped 3 bases from V and 3 bases from J, with 11 bases between. There are 14 residues in the CDR3. The entire variable domain, with the rest obtained from reference TRBV19 and TRBJ1-1, is as follows: DGGITQSPKYLFRKEGQNVTLSCEQNLNHDAMYWYRQDPGQGLRLIYYSQIVNDFQKGDIAEGYSVSREKKESFPLTVTSAQKNPTAFYLCASSINPRDTEAFFGQGTRLTVV.

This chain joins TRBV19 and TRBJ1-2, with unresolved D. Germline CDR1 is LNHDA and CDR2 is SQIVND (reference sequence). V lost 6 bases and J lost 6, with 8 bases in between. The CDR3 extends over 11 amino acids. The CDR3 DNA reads TGTGCCAGTAGAGCAATAGATGGCTACACCTTC. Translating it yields CASRAIDGYTF. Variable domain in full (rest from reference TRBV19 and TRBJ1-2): DGGITQSPKYLFRKEGQNVTLSCEQNLNHDAMYWYRQDPGQGLRLIYYSQIVNDFQKGDIAEGYSVSREKKESFPLTVTSAQKNPTAFYLCASRAIDGYTFGSGTRLTVV.

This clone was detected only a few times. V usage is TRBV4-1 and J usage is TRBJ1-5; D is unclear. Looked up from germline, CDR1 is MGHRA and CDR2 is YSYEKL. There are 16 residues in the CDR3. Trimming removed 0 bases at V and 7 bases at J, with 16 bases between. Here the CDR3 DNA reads TGCGCCAGCAGCCAAGATCATCATCGGGAAAACCAGCCCCAGCATTTT. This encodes CASSQDHHRENQPQHF.

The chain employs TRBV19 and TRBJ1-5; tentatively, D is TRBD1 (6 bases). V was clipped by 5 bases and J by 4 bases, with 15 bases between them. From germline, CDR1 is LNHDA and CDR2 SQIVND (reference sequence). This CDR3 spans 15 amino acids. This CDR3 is CASSPLWDKNQPQHF. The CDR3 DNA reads TGTGCCAGTAGTCCCCTGTGGGACAAGAATCAGCCCCAGCATTTT.

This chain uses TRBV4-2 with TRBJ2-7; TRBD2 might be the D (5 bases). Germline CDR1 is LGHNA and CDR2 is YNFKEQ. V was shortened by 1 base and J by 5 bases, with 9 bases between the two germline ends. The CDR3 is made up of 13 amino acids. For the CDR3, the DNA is TGTGCCAGCAGCCAAGGGGGAGAAAACGAGCAGTACTTC. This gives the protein CASSQGGENEQYF.

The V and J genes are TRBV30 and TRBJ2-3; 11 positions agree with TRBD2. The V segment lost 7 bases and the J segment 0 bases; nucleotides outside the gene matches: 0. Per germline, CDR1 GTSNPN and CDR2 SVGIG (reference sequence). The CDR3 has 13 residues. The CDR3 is CASSGGSTDTQYF. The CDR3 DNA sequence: TGTGCCTCTAGCGGGGGGAGCACAGATACGCAGTATTTT.

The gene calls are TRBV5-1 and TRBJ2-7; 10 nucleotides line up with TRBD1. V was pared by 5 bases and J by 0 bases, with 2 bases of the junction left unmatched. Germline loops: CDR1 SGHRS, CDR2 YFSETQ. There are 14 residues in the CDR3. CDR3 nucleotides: TGCGCCAGCAGGGGGACAGGGGACTCCTACGAGCAGTACTTC. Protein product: CASRGTGDSYEQYF. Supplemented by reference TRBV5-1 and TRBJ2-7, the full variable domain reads KAGVTQTPRYLIKTRGQQVTLSCSPISGHRSVSWYQQTPGQGLQFLFEYFSETQRNKGNFPGRFSGRQFSNSRSEMNVSTLELGDSALYLCASRGTGDSYEQYFGPGTRLTVT.